This T cell receptor (beta chain) is from a study of cytomegalovirus exposure and HLA in healthy donors. Turning to the study itself: A later analysis reported the same platform for the 120 validation repertoires and the approximately 720 first-cohort repertoires.

Data came from immunoSEQ multiplex PCR; TCRdb stores just in-frame clones and leaves some out. This table holds some 330,000 clones, more than 80% found once. Germline loops: CDR1 MDHEN, CDR2 SYDVKM. Trimming shortened V by 8 bases and J by 11 bases, and 18 bases separated the two germline ends. The CDR3 covers 12 residues. With regard to this clone: The antigen remains undetermined.

Notes on the study in general: In vitro experiments confirmed that a few CMV-associated chains were specific for CMV antigens. The finding came from a later analysis; first-cohort TCR clusters tended to co-occur in the 95 to 150 validation repertoires. Per published reports, the classifier diagnosed cytomegalovirus status with high specificity and sensitivity.

This sequence joins TRBV28 and TRBJ1-1; D gene uncertain. The sample consisted of PBMCs. The sequence was obtained from a woman between 18 and 29 years old in good health and CMV-seronegative. CDR3 loop: CASGFLGAQAFF. The CDR3 DNA reads as TGTGCCAGCGGATTCTTGGGTGCACAGGCTTTCTTT. Full variable domain (rest looked up from reference TRBV28 and TRBJ1-1): DVKVTQSSRYLVKRTGEKVFLECVQDMDHENMFWYRQDPGLGLRLIYFSYDVKMKEKGDIPEGYSVSREKKERFSLILESASTNQTSMYLCASGFLGAQAFFGQGTRLTVV.